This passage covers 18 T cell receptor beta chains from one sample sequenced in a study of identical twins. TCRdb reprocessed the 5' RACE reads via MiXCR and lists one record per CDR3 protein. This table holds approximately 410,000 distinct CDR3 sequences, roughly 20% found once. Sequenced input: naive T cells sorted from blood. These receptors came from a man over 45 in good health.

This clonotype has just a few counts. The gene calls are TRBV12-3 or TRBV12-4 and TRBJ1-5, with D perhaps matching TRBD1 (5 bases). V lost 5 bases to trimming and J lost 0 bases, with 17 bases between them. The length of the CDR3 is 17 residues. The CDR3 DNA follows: TGTGCCAGCAGTGACGACTTCAGGGAGTATAGCAATCAGCCCCAGCATTTT. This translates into CASSDDFREYSNQPQHF.

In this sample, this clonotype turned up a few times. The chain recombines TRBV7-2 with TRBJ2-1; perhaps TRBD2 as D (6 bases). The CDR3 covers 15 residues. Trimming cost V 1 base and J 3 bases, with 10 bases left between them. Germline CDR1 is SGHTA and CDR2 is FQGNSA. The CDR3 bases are TGTGCCAGCAGCTTAGGAGTGGGGGGCTACAATGAGCAGTTCTTC. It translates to CASSLGVGGYNEQFF.

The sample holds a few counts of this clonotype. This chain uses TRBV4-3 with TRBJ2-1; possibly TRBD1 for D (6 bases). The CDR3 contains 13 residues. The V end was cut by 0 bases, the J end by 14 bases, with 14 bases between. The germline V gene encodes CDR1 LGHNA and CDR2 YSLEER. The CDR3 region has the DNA TGCGCCAGCAGCCAAGATAATTGGGGGCCCGAGTTCTTC. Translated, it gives CASSQDNWGPEFF.

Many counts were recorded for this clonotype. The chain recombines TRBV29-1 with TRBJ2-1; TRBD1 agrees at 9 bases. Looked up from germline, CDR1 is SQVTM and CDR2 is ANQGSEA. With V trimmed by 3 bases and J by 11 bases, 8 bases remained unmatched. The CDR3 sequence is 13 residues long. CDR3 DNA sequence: TGCAGCGTTGATAAGGACAGGGGTATCAAGCAGTTCTTC. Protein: CSVDKDRGIKQFF.

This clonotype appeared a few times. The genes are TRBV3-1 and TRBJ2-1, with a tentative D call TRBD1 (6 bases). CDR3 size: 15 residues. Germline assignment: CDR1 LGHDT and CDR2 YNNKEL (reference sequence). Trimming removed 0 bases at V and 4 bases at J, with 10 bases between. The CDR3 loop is CASSQELDSYNEQFF. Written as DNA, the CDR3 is TGTGCCAGCAGCCAAGAATTGGACAGTTACAATGAGCAGTTCTTC.

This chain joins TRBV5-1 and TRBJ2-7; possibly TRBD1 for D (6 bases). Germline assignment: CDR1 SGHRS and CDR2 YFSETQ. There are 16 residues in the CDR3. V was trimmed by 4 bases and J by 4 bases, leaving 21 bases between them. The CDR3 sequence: CASSSVDRSLSYEQYF. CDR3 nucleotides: TGCGCCAGCAGCAGCGTTGACAGGTCTCTTAGTTACGAGCAGTACTTC.

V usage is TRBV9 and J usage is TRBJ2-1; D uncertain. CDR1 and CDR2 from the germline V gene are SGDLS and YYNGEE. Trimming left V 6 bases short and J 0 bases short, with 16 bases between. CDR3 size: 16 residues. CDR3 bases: TGTGCCAGCACCTCTTTTAGCCGTACCTCCTACAATGAGCAGTTCTTC. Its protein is CASTSFSRTSYNEQFF.

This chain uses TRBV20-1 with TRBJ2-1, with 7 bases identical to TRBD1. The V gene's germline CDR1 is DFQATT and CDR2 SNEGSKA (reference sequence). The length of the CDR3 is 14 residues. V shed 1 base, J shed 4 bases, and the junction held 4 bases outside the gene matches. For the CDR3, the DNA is TGCAGTGCTAGAGGAGGGACAGTTTACAATGAGCAGTTCTTC. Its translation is CSARGGTVYNEQFF.

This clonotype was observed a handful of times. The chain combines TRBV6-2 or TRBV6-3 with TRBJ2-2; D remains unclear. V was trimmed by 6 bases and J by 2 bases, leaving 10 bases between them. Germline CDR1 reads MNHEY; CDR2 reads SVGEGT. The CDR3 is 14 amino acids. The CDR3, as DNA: TGTGCCAGCAGGCAAGGATCTAACACCGGGGAGCTGTTTTTT. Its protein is CASRQGSNTGELFF.

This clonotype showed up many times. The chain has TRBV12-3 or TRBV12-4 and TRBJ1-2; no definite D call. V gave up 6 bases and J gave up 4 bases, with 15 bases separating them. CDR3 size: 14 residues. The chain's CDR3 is CASSPGPSFYGYTF. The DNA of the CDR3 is TGTGCCAGCAGCCCCGGACCGTCCTTCTATGGCTACACCTTC.

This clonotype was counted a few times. CDR3 loop: CSRDIGDTEAFF. In nucleotides, the CDR3 is TGCAGTAGGGACATTGGCGACACTGAAGCTTTCTTT. The chain is built from TRBV20-1 and TRBJ1-1; weak D call: TRBD1 (6 bases). Trimming removed 8 bases at V and 3 bases at J, with 13 bases between. The CDR3 runs to 12 residues. Germline loops: CDR1 DFQATT, CDR2 SNEGSKA (reference sequence).

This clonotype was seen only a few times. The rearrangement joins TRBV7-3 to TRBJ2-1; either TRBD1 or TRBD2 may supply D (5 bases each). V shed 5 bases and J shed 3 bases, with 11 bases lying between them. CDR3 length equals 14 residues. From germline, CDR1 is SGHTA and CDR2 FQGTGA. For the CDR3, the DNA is TGTGCCAGCAGCCCGGGACGAGTCTACAATGAGCAGTTCTTC. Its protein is CASSPGRVYNEQFF.

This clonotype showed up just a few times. This chain's CDR3 is CASSLVQGQPQHF. The CDR3 coding sequence is TGTGCCAGCAGCTTAGTTCAGGGTCAGCCCCAGCATTTT. V is TRBV7-8 and J is TRBJ1-5; possibly TRBD1 for D (5 bases). V was cut by 1 base and J by 6 bases, with 7 bases left in between. CDR3 length: 13 residues. Per the germline V gene, CDR1 is SGHVS and CDR2 is FQNEAQ.

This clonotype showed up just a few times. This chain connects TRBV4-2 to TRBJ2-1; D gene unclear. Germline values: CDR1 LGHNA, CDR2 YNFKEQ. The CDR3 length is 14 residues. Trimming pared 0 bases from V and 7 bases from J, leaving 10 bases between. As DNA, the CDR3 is TGTGCCAGCAGCCAAGACAGGTTAAGTAATGAGCAGTTCTTC. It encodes CASSQDRLSNEQFF.

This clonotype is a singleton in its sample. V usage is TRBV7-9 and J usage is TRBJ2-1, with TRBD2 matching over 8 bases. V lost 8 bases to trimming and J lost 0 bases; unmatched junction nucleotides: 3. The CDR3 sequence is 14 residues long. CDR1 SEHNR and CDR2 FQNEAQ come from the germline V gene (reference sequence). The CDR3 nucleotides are TGTGCCAGCCTTCGGGGGGGCTCCTACAATGAGCAGTTCTTC. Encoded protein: CASLRGGSYNEQFF.

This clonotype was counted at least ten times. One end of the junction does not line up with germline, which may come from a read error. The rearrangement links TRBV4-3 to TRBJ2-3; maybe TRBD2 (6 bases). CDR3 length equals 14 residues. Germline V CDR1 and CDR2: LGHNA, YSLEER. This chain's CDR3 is CASSQGGGTDTQYF. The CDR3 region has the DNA TGTGCCAGCAGCCAAGGAGGGGGCACAGATACGCAGTATTTT.

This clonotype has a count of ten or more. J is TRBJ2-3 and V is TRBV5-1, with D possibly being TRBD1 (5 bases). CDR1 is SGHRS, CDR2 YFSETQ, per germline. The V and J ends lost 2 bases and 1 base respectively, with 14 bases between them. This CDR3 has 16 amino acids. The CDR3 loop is CASSFASQGRTDTQYF. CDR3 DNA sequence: TGCGCCAGCAGCTTCGCGTCTCAGGGCCGCACAGATACGCAGTATTTT.

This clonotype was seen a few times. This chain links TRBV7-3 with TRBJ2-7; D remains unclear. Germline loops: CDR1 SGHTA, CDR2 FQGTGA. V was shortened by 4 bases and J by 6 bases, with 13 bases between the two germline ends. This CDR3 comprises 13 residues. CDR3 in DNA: TGTGCCAGCAGCTGGAGTTTCGAGAGCGAGCAGTACTTC. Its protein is CASSWSFESEQYF.